The TCR beta chain under discussion was sequenced for a study of blood T cell repertoires in COVID-19. About the study: Acute and convalescent COVID-19 specimens originated in the United States, Italy and Spain. PBMCs, B-cell-depleted T cells, or T cells were the source of the cDNA or gDNA that made up the material.

The trim removed 5 bases at V and 6 bases at J, leaving 6 bases unmatched. CDR1 and CDR2 (germline): MNHEY, SVGAGI. The CDR3 loop spans 14 amino acids. The method was immunoSEQ multiplex PCR; TCRdb's version includes in-frame clones alone and lacks a portion of them. Of around 98,000 clones in the sample, around 82% were seen once. This clone was counted a single time. The specimen was peripheral blood. J is TRBJ1-5 and V is TRBV6-5, with 8 bases lining up with TRBD1. The TCR comes from an older man with active or convalescent COVID-19. The chain's CDR3 is CASSKDREIQPQHF. As DNA, the CDR3 is TGTGCCAGCAGTAAGGACAGGGAAATTCAGCCCCAGCATTTT.